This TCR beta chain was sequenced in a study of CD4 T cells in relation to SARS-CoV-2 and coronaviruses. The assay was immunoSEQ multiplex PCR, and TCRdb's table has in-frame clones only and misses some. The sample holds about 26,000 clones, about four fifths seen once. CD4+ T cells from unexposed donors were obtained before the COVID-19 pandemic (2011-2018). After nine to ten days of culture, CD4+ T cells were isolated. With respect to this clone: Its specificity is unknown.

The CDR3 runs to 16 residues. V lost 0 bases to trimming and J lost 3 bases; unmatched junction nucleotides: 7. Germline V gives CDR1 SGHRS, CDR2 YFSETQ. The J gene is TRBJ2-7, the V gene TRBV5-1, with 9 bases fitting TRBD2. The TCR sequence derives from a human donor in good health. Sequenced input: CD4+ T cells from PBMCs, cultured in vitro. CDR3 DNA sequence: TGCGCCAGCAGCTTGGGATTAGCGGGAGTCCTCTACGAGCAGTACTTC. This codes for CASSLGLAGVLYEQYF.